This is a list of T cell receptor beta chains from one sample in a study of cytomegalovirus exposure and HLA in healthy donors. Sequencing was performed with immunoSEQ multiplex PCR; in TCRdb, only in-frame clones are kept and a portion is missing. In the table there are approximately 140,000 clones, under 85% of which are singletons. The sequenced sample was PBMCs. All receptors come from a man in his late teens or twenties in good health and CMV-seronegative. CDR3s include the opening cysteine and the closing phenylalanine or tryptophan. A D gene is named only where the DNA matches it firmly. The listing skips clone size in some rows; elsewhere it reads once, few, many or a size class.

CDR3aa	CDR3nt	j_gene	d_gene	v_gene	abundance
CSVGPAGGRETQYF	TGCAGCGTTGGGCCAGCGGGGGGGCGGGAGACCCAGTACTTC	TRBJ2-5	TRBD2	TRBV29-1	-
CASSPLSGRSGGYTF	TGTGCCAGCAGCCCCCTGTCTGGTCGGTCGGGAGGCTACACCTTC	TRBJ1-2	-	TRBV7-2	-
CASSLAGWETQYF	TGTGCCAGCAGCTTGGCGGGGTGGGAGACCCAGTACTTC	TRBJ2-5	-	TRBV5-6	-
CASRISRDSNSPLHF	TGCGCCAGCAGGATCTCCCGGGACAGTAATTCACCCCTCCACTTT	TRBJ1-6	TRBD1	TRBV4-3	-
CASSLVGVGPTEAFF	TGTGCCAGCAGCTTAGTCGGCGTGGGCCCAACTGAAGCTTTCTTT	TRBJ1-1	-	TRBV7-2	-
CASSLRGTHNEQFF	TGTGCCAGCAGCTTACGGGGGACCCACAATGAGCAGTTCTTC	TRBJ2-1	-	TRBV13	-
CASSRKGVGTGELFF	TGTGCCAGCAGTCGCAAGGGGGTGGGGACCGGGGAGCTGTTTTTT	TRBJ2-2	-	TRBV9	-
CASSSERSGTGELFF	TGCGCCAGCAGTTCAGAGCGCTCTGGCACCGGGGAGCTGTTTTTT	TRBJ2-2	-	TRBV5-1	-
CASSLDRVDTEAFF	TGTGCCAGCAGCCTCGACAGGGTTGACACTGAAGCTTTCTTT	TRBJ1-1	TRBD1	TRBV5-6	few
CASSQDAGARYDEQFF	TGTGCCAGCAGCCAAGACGCGGGGGCAAGGTACGATGAGCAGTTCTTC	TRBJ2-1	-	TRBV4-2	-
CASSFSHNNSPLHF	TGTGCCAGCAGCTTTTCACACAATAATTCACCCCTCCACTTT	TRBJ1-6	-	TRBV7-2	few
CAITGRGLGDTQYF	TGTGCCATCACCGGCAGGGGGCTAGGAGATACGCAGTATTTT	TRBJ2-3	TRBD1	TRBV10-3	-
CASSEGSLNTEAFF	TGTGCCAGCAGTGAGGGCAGCTTGAACACTGAAGCTTTCTTT	TRBJ1-1	-	TRBV2	-
CASTTLGSSYNSPLHF	TGTGCCAGCACTACGCTCGGTAGCTCCTATAATTCACCCCTCCACTTT	TRBJ1-6	-	TRBV5-6	-
CASSLQGARGNTIYF	TGTGCCAGCAGCTTACAGGGGGCGCGAGGAAACACCATATATTTT	TRBJ1-3	TRBD1	TRBV13	-
CASSLRDPSTDTQYF	TGCGCCAGCAGCTTGCGGGACCCGAGCACAGATACGCAGTATTTT	TRBJ2-3	-	TRBV4-3	-
CSSSTGGTEAFF	TGTTCCAGCTCGACAGGGGGAACTGAAGCTTTCTTT	TRBJ1-1	TRBD1	TRBV7-9	-
CASSPRLAGDFNEQFF	TGTGCCAGTAGTCCCCGACTAGCGGGGGACTTCAATGAGCAGTTCTTC	TRBJ2-1	TRBD2	TRBV19	-
CASSFRQGDGYTF	TGTGCCAGCAGTTTCAGGCAGGGTGATGGCTACACCTTC	TRBJ1-2	-	TRBV27	-
CASSVLAGVGTDTQYF	TGTGCCAGCAGTGTTCTAGCGGGGGTCGGGACAGATACGCAGTATTTT	TRBJ2-3	TRBD2	TRBV2	-
CASSAWDSSTDTQYF	TGTGCCAGTAGCGCATGGGACAGCAGCACAGATACGCAGTATTTT	TRBJ2-3	TRBD1	TRBV19	-
CASSLVAGPNTGELFF	TGCGCCAGCAGCTTGGTTGCGGGCCCGAACACCGGGGAGCTGTTTTTT	TRBJ2-2	-	TRBV5-1	-
CASSARDRSTYEQYF	TGTGCCAGTAGTGCGAGGGACAGATCTACCTACGAGCAGTACTTC	TRBJ2-7	TRBD1	TRBV19	-
CASSDSPGTGELFF	TGTGCCAGCAGTGACTCACCAGGAACCGGGGAGCTGTTTTTT	TRBJ2-2	-	TRBV6-4	-
CASSPAARTGRGYGYTF	TGTGCCAGTAGTCCCGCGGCTCGGACAGGAAGAGGCTATGGCTACACCTTC	TRBJ1-2	TRBD1	TRBV19	-
CASSLGGRDRGAEAFF	TGTGCCAGCAGCTTAGGAGGAAGGGACAGGGGGGCTGAAGCTTTCTTT	TRBJ1-1	TRBD1	TRBV5-4	-
CASSPRLAGIFSSYNEQFF	TGTGCCAGCAGCCCGAGACTAGCGGGGATTTTCAGCTCCTACAATGAGCAGTTCTTC	TRBJ2-1	TRBD2	TRBV7-9	-
CASSEALSVSQHF	TGTGCCAGCAGTGAAGCTCTATCGGTATCCCAGCATTTT	TRBJ1-5	-	TRBV2	few
CASSLEGRTHQPQHF	TGTGCCAGCAGCTTAGAAGGCAGGACTCATCAGCCCCAGCATTTT	TRBJ1-5	-	TRBV7-6	-
CAWSVAGWAKNIQYF	TGTGCCTGGAGTGTAGCAGGGTGGGCCAAAAACATTCAGTACTTC	TRBJ2-4	-	TRBV30	-
CASSEALGVASVQPQHF	TGTGCCAGCAGTGAAGCGCTCGGGGTTGCCTCGGTTCAGCCCCAGCATTTT	TRBJ1-5	-	TRBV2	-
CASSRLPGYTGELFF	TGTGCCAGCAGCCGCCTCCCGGGGTACACCGGGGAGCTGTTTTTT	TRBJ2-2	-	TRBV14	-
CASSTEEADPYGYTF	TGTGCCAGCAGCACCGAGGAGGCGGACCCTTATGGCTACACCTTC	TRBJ1-2	-	TRBV7-2	-
CASSPPNRGGTEAFF	TGTGCCAGCTCACCACCGAACAGGGGGGGCACTGAAGCTTTCTTT	TRBJ1-1	TRBD1	TRBV18	-
CASSLYRVDTEAFF	TGTGCCAGCAGCTTATACAGAGTGGACACTGAAGCTTTCTTT	TRBJ1-1	-	TRBV7-2	few
CASSFGSSNQPQHF	TGTGCCAGCAGTTTTGGGAGTAGCAATCAGCCCCAGCATTTT	TRBJ1-5	-	TRBV27	-
CASSLRQGVNTEAFF	TGTGCCAGCAGCTTGAGACAGGGAGTGAACACTGAAGCTTTCTTT	TRBJ1-1	TRBD1	TRBV11-2	-
CASSPVDIETSGGLLSSYNEQFF	TGCGCCAGCAGCCCGGTCGACATTGAGACTAGCGGGGGGTTATTGAGCTCCTACAATGAGCAGTTCTTC	TRBJ2-1	TRBD2	TRBV5-1	-
CASSLTGADQSGANVLTF	TGTGCCAGCAGCTTGACAGGGGCCGATCAGTCTGGGGCCAACGTCCTGACTTTC	TRBJ2-6	TRBD1	TRBV5-6	-
CASSLGSWQGTYEQYF	TGTGCCAGCAGCTTAGGTTCATGGCAGGGCACCTACGAGCAGTACTTC	TRBJ2-7	-	TRBV7-9	-
CASSIQGAGANEKLFF	TGCGCCAGCAGCATTCAGGGGGCTGGGGCTAATGAAAAACTGTTTTTT	TRBJ1-4	TRBD1	TRBV5-1	-
CASSVEQGNEQYF	TGTGCCAGCAGCGTAGAACAGGGGAACGAGCAGTACTTC	TRBJ2-7	TRBD1	TRBV9	-